The next 18 T cell receptor beta chains were all read from a single sample in a study of shared clonotypes between healthy human individuals. Sequencing was performed with immunoSEQ multiplex PCR; in TCRdb, only in-frame clones are kept and a portion is missing. Found here are approximately 2,300,000 clones, roughly 90% of them singletons; the top ten hold 0.3% to 0.4%. The sample was naive CD4+ T cells from PBMCs. Subset given: CD45RA+ positively selected. These receptors were taken from a man aged 18 to 35 in good health. Some clones in this sample may be carry-over from other donors' samples.

This rearrangement joins TRBV6-6 to TRBJ1-1; D perhaps matches TRBD1 (5 bases). Germline V gene sequence: CDR1 MNHNY, CDR2 SVGAGI (reference sequence). The CDR3 contains 13 residues. Trimming stripped 6 bases from V and 1 base from J, with 9 bases between. CDR3 DNA: TGTGCCAGCAGCCTACAGGAGAACACTGAAGCTTTCTTT. It encodes CASSLQENTEAFF.

This clone was detected once. The V call is TRBV28, the J call TRBJ1-1; 8 nucleotides align to TRBD1. CDR3 size: 16 residues. Germline-derived CDR1 and CDR2 are MDHEN and SYDVKM. Losses at the gene ends were 5 bases for V and 2 bases for J; bases not matched to a gene: 10. The CDR3 sequence: CASSRTGYEANTEAFF. The CDR3 DNA is TGTGCCAGCAGTCGGACAGGGTATGAGGCCAACACTGAAGCTTTCTTT.

Only a few counts were recorded for this clone. CDR3 DNA sequence: TGTGCTAGTGGTTCGACGGCGGGGGGCACAGATACGCAGTATTTT. Protein sequence: CASGSTAGGTDTQYF. The chain is built from TRBV12-5 and TRBJ2-3, with 7 bases lining up with TRBD2. Germline loops: CDR1 LGHNT, CDR2 FRNRAP. The V gene end was trimmed by 4 bases and the J gene end by 1 base; junction bases not matched to a gene: 5. The length of the CDR3 is 15 residues.

This clone has only one observation. The rearrangement joins TRBV7-9 to TRBJ2-1, with a possible D match to TRBD2 (6 bases). The CDR3 runs 16 residues. The V gene's germline CDR1 is SEHNR and CDR2 FQNEAQ (reference sequence). The V and J ends lost 4 bases and 5 bases respectively, with 18 bases between them. The CDR3 sequence is CASSSLFVAGNNEQFF. Here the CDR3 DNA reads TGTGCCAGCAGCTCTTTATTCGTGGCGGGGAACAATGAGCAGTTCTTC.

This clone was seen a single time. The chain joins TRBV29-1 to TRBJ2-2; no reliable D call. This CDR3 spans 12 amino acids. Trimming pared 5 bases from V and 4 bases from J, leaving 8 bases between. In germline, CDR1 is SQVTM, CDR2 ANQGSEA. The CDR3 protein is CSVRTGTGELFF. For the CDR3, the DNA is TGCAGCGTTCGGACGGGCACCGGGGAGCTGTTTTTT.

The V call is TRBV30, the J call TRBJ2-7; TRBD2 matches at 10 bases. Germline assignment: CDR1 GTSNPN and CDR2 SVGIG (reference sequence). V shed 4 bases, J shed 3 bases, and the junction held 3 bases outside the gene matches. The CDR3 extends over 13 amino acids. CDR3 residues: CAWNIAGGYEQYF. The DNA for the CDR3 is TGTGCCTGGAACATAGCGGGAGGCTACGAGCAGTACTTC.

The rearrangement joins TRBV6-4 to TRBJ1-4; 10 nucleotides line up with TRBD1. After removal of 3 bases from V and 5 bases from J, the junction contained 3 bases not matched to a gene. Germline V gene data show CDR1 as MRHNA and CDR2 as SNTAGT. This CDR3 region has 15 residues. DNA for the CDR3: TGTGCCAGCAGTGAGAGGACAGGGGGAAATGAAAAACTGTTTTTT. Amino acid sequence: CASSERTGGNEKLFF.

The chain uses TRBV28 and TRBJ1-1; 9 nucleotides align to TRBD1. The V segment lost 3 bases and the J segment 4 bases; nucleotides outside the gene matches: 9. The CDR3 runs to 16 residues. The germline gives CDR1 MDHEN, CDR2 SYDVKM. The CDR3 sequence: CASSFQGQGYATEAFF. In nucleotides, the CDR3 is TGTGCCAGCAGTTTTCAGGGACAGGGCTATGCCACTGAAGCTTTCTTT. Drawing the rest from reference TRBV28 and TRBJ1-1, the complete variable domain is DVKVTQSSRYLVKRTGEKVFLECVQDMDHENMFWYRQDPGLGLRLIYFSYDVKMKEKGDIPEGYSVSREKKERFSLILESASTNQTSMYLCASSFQGQGYATEAFFGQGTRLTVV.

The rearrangement joins TRBV30 to TRBJ2-1; no firm D call. Germline V gene data show CDR1 as GTSNPN and CDR2 as SVGIG (reference sequence). CDR3 length: 12 amino acids. Trimming removed 0 bases at V and 9 bases at J, with 9 bases between. The CDR3: CAWSVGGSEQFF. In DNA, the CDR3 is TGTGCCTGGAGTGTAGGTGGTAGTGAGCAGTTCTTC.

The V gene is TRBV6-1, the J gene TRBJ2-5, with unresolved D. This CDR3 has 12 amino acids. The V end lost 5 bases, the J end lost 3 bases, and 7 bases lay between the germline ends. Germline loops: CDR1 MNHNS, CDR2 SASEGT. The CDR3 spells CASSLEEETQYF. In nucleotides, the CDR3 is TGTGCCAGCAGTCTTGAGGAAGAGACCCAGTACTTC.

This rearrangement joins TRBV6-1 to TRBJ1-3; D is possibly TRBD1 (5 bases). V was pared by 2 bases and J by 0 bases, with 17 bases between. This CDR3 spans 18 amino acids. Germline loops: CDR1 MNHNS, CDR2 SASEGT. Written as DNA, the CDR3 is TGTGCCAGCAGTGAAATTCCTCCGGGACTGGCCTCTGGAAACACCATATATTTT. As protein: CASSEIPPGLASGNTIYF.

The V gene is TRBV29-1, the J gene TRBJ2-5; 8 nucleotides match TRBD2. The DNA end favors TRBJ2-7, so the J call may be wrong. The germline CDR1 and CDR2 sequences are SQVTM and ANQGSEA. The CDR3 is 13 residues long. CDR3 region: CSVEREDSYEQYF. CDR3 DNA sequence: TGCAGCGTTGAGCGGGAGGACTCCTACGAGCAGTACTTC.

The chain employs TRBV7-3 and TRBJ1-1; 7 nucleotides line up with TRBD1. CDR1 is SGHTA, CDR2 FQGTGA, per germline. The CDR3 contains 13 residues. V dropped 2 bases and J dropped 7; count of bases not matched to a gene: 4. CDR3 residues: CASSLLGDSEAFF. DNA for the CDR3: TGTGCCAGCAGCTTACTGGGGGACAGTGAAGCTTTCTTT.

The V call is TRBV4-2, the J call TRBJ2-7, with 7 bases aligning to TRBD2. The length of the CDR3 is 16 residues. The V segment lost 0 bases and the J segment 3 bases; nucleotides outside the gene matches: 8. Germline V gene data show CDR1 as LGHNA and CDR2 as YNFKEQ. CDR3 protein: CASSQDRLAVSYEQYF. The DNA for the CDR3 is TGTGCCAGCAGCCAAGATCGGCTAGCGGTCAGCTACGAGCAGTACTTC.

This chain links TRBV6-5 with TRBJ1-5; D is undetermined. Germline V lookup: CDR1 MNHEY, CDR2 SVGAGI. Trimming stripped 2 bases from V and 6 bases from J, with 14 bases between. The CDR3 is 15 residues long. The CDR3 DNA sequence: TGTGCCAGCAGTTACGGGTGGGGAGCTTCTCAGCCCCAGCATTTT. Residues: CASSYGWGASQPQHF.

The chain employs TRBV28 and TRBJ2-2; D might be TRBD2 (6 bases). The CDR3 spans 15 residues. CDR1 is MDHEN and CDR2 is SYDVKM in the germline V gene. V was cut by 6 bases and J by 4 bases, with 15 bases left in between. In nucleotides, the CDR3 is TGTGCCAGCAGGGCGGCGGGGAAGGGCACCGGGGAGCTGTTTTTT. Amino acid sequence: CASRAAGKGTGELFF.

This clone was seen only once. The CDR3 DNA follows: TGTGCCAGCAGCTTAGTTGGGGTTGATGAAAAACTGTTTTTT. The encoded protein is CASSLVGVDEKLFF. V gene TRBV5-5 combines with J gene TRBJ1-4; D remains unclear. This CDR3 is built from 14 residues. The germline V and J ends were trimmed by 2 bases and 6 bases, with 11 bases remaining between them. Germline CDR1 SGHKS, CDR2 YYEKEE (reference sequence).

This clone was seen once. The rearrangement joins TRBV18 to TRBJ1-2; 7 bases are shared with TRBD1. This CDR3 is built from 14 residues. The germline gives CDR1 KGHSH, CDR2 LQKENI. V lost 5 bases, J lost 8 bases, and 11 bases stayed unmatched. As DNA, the CDR3 is TGTGCCAGCTCAGTAACAGGGGAGTTGAAGGGCTACACCTTC. Protein: CASSVTGELKGYTF.